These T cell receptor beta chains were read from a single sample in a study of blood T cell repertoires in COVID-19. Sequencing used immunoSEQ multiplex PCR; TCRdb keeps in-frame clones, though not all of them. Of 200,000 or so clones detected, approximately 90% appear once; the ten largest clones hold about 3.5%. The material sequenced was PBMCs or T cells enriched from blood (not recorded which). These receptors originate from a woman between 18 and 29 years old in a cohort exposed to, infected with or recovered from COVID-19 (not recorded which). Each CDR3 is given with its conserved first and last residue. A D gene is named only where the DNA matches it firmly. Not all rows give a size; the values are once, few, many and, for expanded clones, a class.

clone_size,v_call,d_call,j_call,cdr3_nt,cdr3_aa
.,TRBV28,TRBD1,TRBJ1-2,TGTGCCAGCAGTGCGGGACAGGGATATGGCTACACCTTC,CASSAGQGYGYTF
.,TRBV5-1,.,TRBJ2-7,TGCGCCAGCAGCCCCCGTCGGGGAAACTCCTACGAGCAGTACTTC,CASSPRRGNSYEQYF
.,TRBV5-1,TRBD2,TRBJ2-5,TGCGCCAGCAGCCCGGTTGCTAGCGGGAGTCTGGACCAAGAGACCCAGTACTTC,CASSPVASGSLDQETQYF
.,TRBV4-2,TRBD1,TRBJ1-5,TGTGCCAGCAGCCAAGGTACAGGGGGTTGGAATCAGCCCCAGCATTTT,CASSQGTGGWNQPQHF
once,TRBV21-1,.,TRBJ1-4,TGTGCCAGCAGCAAAAAGAGCGGGGGTCCCCCTAATGAAAAACTGTTTTTT,CASSKKSGGPPNEKLFF
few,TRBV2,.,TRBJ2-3,TGTGCCAGCAGTAAGGCCGGGGGAGCGCAGTATTTT,CASSKAGGAQYF
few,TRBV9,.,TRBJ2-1,TGTGCCAGCAGTGCCGACAGACCAATGGAGCAGTTCTTC,CASSADRPMEQFF
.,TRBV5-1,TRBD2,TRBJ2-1,TGCGCCAGCGGTTCCGGTGCGGGAGGCACCAATGAGCAGTTCTTC,CASGSGAGGTNEQFF
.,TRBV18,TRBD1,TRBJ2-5,TGTGCCAGCTCTCCAGGGGGCGACCAAGAGACCCAGTACTTC,CASSPGGDQETQYF
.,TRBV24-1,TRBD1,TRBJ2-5,TGTGCCACCAGTGAGCTTGGCAGGGGGTCTCAAGAGACCCAGTACTTC,CATSELGRGSQETQYF
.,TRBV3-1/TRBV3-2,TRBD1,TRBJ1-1,TGTGCCAGCAGCCAACGGGACAGAAACACTGAAGCTTTCTTT,CASSQRDRNTEAFF
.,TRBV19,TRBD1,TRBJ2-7,TGTGCCAGTAGTATCCGACCGGGACAGTACTACGAGCAGTACTTC,CASSIRPGQYYEQYF
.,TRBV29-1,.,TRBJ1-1,TGCAGCGTGGTCTCCGGGACACCCAGGGAAGCTTTCTTT,CSVVSGTPREAFF
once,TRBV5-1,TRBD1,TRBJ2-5,TGCGCCAGCAGCGCCGGGACAGGGTCGGGTGAGACCCAGTACTTC,CASSAGTGSGETQYF
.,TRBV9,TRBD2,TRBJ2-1,TGTGCCAGCAGCGTAGGTTTAGCGGGGAGCTCCTACAATGAGCAGTTCTTC,CASSVGLAGSSYNEQFF
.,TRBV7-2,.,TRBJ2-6,TGTGCCAGCAGCTTAGGATATAGCTCTGGGGCCAACGTCCTGACTTTC,CASSLGYSSGANVLTF
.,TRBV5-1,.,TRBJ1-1,TGCGCCAGCAGCTTGGAAGAATCTCGGAGTTGGACTGAAGCTTTCTTT,CASSLEESRSWTEAFF
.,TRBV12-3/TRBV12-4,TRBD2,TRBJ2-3,TGTGCCAGCAGTGGACTAGGCCCAGATACGCAGTATTTT,CASSGLGPDTQYF
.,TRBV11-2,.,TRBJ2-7,TGTGCCAGCAGCGAGATACGGACAGTCGCAACGGGGCAGTACTTC,CASSEIRTVATGQYF
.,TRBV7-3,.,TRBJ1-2,TGTGCCAGCAGCTTCGACGGAGATTTGGCGGGCTACACCTTC,CASSFDGDLAGYTF
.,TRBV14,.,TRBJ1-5,TGTGCCAGCAGCCAATCTCAGGGTCAGCCCCAGCATTTT,CASSQSQGQPQHF
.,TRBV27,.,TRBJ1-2,TGTGCCAGCAGTTTATCGTGGGAGTCTTATGGCTACACCTTC,CASSLSWESYGYTF
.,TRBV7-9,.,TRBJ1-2,TGTGCCAGCAACAAAGCGGGGGGGCCCTATGGCTACACCTTC,CASNKAGGPYGYTF
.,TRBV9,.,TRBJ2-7,TGTGCCAGCAGCCCTTCTGGCGCGACTAAGGTCTACGAGCAGTACTTC,CASSPSGATKVYEQYF
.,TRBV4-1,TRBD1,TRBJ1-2,TGCGCCAGCAGCCAGTTGACAGGGGACTATGGCTACACCTTC,CASSQLTGDYGYTF
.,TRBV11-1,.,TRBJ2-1,TGTGCCAGCAGCTTTAGTAGCGGATCTTACAATGAGCAGTTCTTC,CASSFSSGSYNEQFF
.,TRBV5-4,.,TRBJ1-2,TGTGCCAGCACGCCGCTAGGGAGGACGGACTATGGCTACACCTTC,CASTPLGRTDYGYTF
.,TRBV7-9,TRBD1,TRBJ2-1,TGTGCCAGCAGCTCTCCCGGGACAGGGACATACAATGAGCAGTTCTTC,CASSSPGTGTYNEQFF
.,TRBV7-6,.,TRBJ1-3,TGTGCCAGCAGCTTAAATACGGGTCGGGCAGGGCAAGGAAACACCATATATTTT,CASSLNTGRAGQGNTIYF
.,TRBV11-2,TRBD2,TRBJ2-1,TGTGCCAGCAGCACTCCCGGGACTAGCGGGTACAATGAGCAGTTCTTC,CASSTPGTSGYNEQFF
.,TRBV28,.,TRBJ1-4,TGTGCCAGCACGGTTGCAACTAATGAAAAACTGTTTTTT,CASTVATNEKLFF
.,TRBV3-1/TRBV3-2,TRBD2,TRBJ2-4,TGTGCCAGCACCCGCAGCCGGGGGGGGAGGTCCAAAAACATTCAGTACTTC,CASTRSRGGRSKNIQYF
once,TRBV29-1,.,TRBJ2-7,TGCAGCGTTGGGGCCGTCGCGGGTGAGCAGTACTTC,CSVGAVAGEQYF
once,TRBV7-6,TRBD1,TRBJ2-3,TGTGCCAGCAGTACGCGGGGACAGGGCACAGATACGCAGTATTTT,CASSTRGQGTDTQYF
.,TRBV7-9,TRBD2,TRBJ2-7,TGTGCCAGCAGCTGGACTAGCGGGAGGTCATACGAGCAGTACTTC,CASSWTSGRSYEQYF
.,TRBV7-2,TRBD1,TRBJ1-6,TGTGCCAGCAGCAGCCGGACAGGGGACAATTCACCCCTCCACTTT,CASSSRTGDNSPLHF
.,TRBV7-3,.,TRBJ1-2,TGTGCCAGCAGCTTAGCTCCGGGAACTAACTATGGCTACACCTTC,CASSLAPGTNYGYTF
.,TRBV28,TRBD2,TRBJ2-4,TGTGCCAGCACATTCCTCGGGGGGGTAGTAGACAACATTCAGTACTTC,CASTFLGGVVDNIQYF
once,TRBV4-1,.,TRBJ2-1,TGCGCCAGCAGCCAGGATAGCATGCGGACCTACAATGAGCAGTTCTTC,CASSQDSMRTYNEQFF
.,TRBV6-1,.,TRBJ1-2,TGTGCCAGCAGTGAAGCCAGGACCCGCGGGACCTTC,CASSEARTRGTF
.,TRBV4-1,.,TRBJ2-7,TGCGCCAGCAGCCGTGATGAGGGTACGTTCTACGAGCAGTACTTC,CASSRDEGTFYEQYF
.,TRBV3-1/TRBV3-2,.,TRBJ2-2,TGTGCCAGCAGCCAAGCAGGGTCCGGGGAGCTGTTTTTT,CASSQAGSGELFF
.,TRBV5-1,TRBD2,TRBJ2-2,TGCGCCAGCAGCTTGGGGGTACTAGCGGGCGGCACCGGGGAGCTGTTTTTT,CASSLGVLAGGTGELFF
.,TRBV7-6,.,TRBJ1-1,TGTGCCAGCAGCGGAGGAGACACTGAAGCTTTCTTT,CASSGGDTEAFF
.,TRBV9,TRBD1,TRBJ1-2,TGTGCCAGCAGCCGGAGGTTAGGGGGCGGCTACACCTTC,CASSRRLGGGYTF
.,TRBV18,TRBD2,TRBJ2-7,TGTGCCAGCTCAGTCGGACTAGCTCTGGGGGAGCAGTACTTC,CASSVGLALGEQYF
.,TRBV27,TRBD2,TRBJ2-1,TGTGCCAGCAGTTCAATATGGGGGACTAGCGGGAGGAATGAGCAGTTCTTC,CASSSIWGTSGRNEQFF
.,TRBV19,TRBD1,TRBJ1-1,TGTGCCACTCGACAGGGGGACACTGAAGCTTTCTTT,CATRQGDTEAFF
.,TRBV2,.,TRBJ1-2,TGTGCCAGCAGTCGTATAGCTGCTAACTATGGCTACACCTTC,CASSRIAANYGYTF
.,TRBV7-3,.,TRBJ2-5,TGTGCCAGCAGCTTAGGAGGTAGCAAAGAGACCCAGTACTTC,CASSLGGSKETQYF
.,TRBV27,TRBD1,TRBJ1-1,TGTGCCAGCAGTTTTACGCACCGGGACAGGGGGACTGAAGCTTTCTTT,CASSFTHRDRGTEAFF
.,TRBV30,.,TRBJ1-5,TGTGCCTGGAGCGGAACAGACAGTCTGCCCCAGCATTTT,CAWSGTDSLPQHF
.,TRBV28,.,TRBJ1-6,TGTGCCAGCAGTGGAGGGACGGGAAGGGATTCACCCCTCCACTTT,CASSGGTGRDSPLHF
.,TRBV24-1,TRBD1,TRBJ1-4,TGTGCCACCAGTGATTCCCCAAAATTTGGACAGGATGAAAAACTGTTTTTT,CATSDSPKFGQDEKLFF